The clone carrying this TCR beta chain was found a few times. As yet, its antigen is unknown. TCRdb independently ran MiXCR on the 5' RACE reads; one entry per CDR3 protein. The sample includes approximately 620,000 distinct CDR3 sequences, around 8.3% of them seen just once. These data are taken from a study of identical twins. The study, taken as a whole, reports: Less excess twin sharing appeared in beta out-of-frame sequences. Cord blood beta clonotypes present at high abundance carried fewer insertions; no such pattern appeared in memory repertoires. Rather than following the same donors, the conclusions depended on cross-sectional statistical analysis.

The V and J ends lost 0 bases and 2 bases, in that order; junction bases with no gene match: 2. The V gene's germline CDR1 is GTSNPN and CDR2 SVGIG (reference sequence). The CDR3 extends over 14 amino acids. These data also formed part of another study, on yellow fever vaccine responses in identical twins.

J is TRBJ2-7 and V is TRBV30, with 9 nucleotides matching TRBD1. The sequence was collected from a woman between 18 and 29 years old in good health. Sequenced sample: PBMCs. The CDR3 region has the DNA TGTGCCTGGAGTGTAGGACAGGGGACCTACGAGCAGTACTTC. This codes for CAWSVGQGTYEQYF.